A single sample is the source of the 26 T cell receptor beta chains below, sequenced in a study of cytomegalovirus exposure and HLA in healthy donors (TCRdb year 2017). The library was produced with the immunoSEQ multiplex PCR assay. A mixture of 60 forward primers for TCR Vbeta segments and 13 reverse primers for TCR Jbeta segments was used in the multiplex PCR. Imported from immuneACCESS, the table was reduced by TCRdb to in-frame sequences with V and J called. These copies leave out some clones; in studies compared against another copy, an unresolved V gene accounts for under half, and the cause of the remainder is not known. This sample gives around 67,000 clones in total; about 65% of them show up just once. The ten largest clones add up to just over 2% of the sample. Sample: PBMCs. All receptors come from a woman under 40 in good health and CMV-seronegative.

Notes on this clone: Mismatch with germline at one junction end may stem from a read error. The chain has TRBV30 and TRBJ1-5; TRBD1 matches at 9 bases. Germline V gene sequence: CDR1 GTSNPN, CDR2 SVGIG (reference sequence). The CDR3 loop spans 13 amino acids. For the CDR3, the DNA is TGTGCCTGGAGTCTTGGACAGGGGACAGCCCCAGCATTT. This translates into CAWSLGQGTAPAF.

This clone was counted between two and nine times. The CDR3 coding sequence is TGCGCCAGCAGCCAAGGACACAACTCTGGAAACACCATATATTTT. Its translation is CASSQGHNSGNTIYF. The chain couples TRBV4-3 to TRBJ1-3; D is ambiguous. V was pared by 1 base and J by 0 bases, with 7 bases between. Germline CDR1 LGHNA, CDR2 YSLEER. The CDR3 spans 15 residues.

This sequence joins TRBV6-6 and TRBJ2-1; maybe TRBD2 (6 bases). The CDR3 runs 14 residues. Germline CDR1 reads MNHNY; CDR2 reads SVGAGI (reference sequence). Trimming pared 5 bases from V and 7 bases from J, leaving 15 bases between. The CDR3 here is CASSGQWGENEQFF. The CDR3 region has the DNA TGTGCCAGCAGTGGCCAGTGGGGGGAAAATGAGCAGTTCTTC.

The chain is built from TRBV5-1 and TRBJ2-3, with D perhaps TRBD1 (5 bases). Germline CDR1 SGHRS, CDR2 YFSETQ. The length of the CDR3 is 16 residues. The V end lost 0 bases, the J end lost 4 bases, and 15 bases lay between the germline ends. CDR3: CASSLVAGSPADTQYF. Written as DNA, the CDR3 is TGCGCCAGCAGCTTGGTGGCAGGGTCCCCTGCAGATACGCAGTATTTT.

The genes are TRBV29-1 and TRBJ2-1; D might be TRBD1 (6 bases). The CDR3 runs 19 residues. Germline V CDR1 and CDR2: SQVTM, ANQGSEA. The V and J ends lost 2 bases and 4 bases respectively, with 27 bases between them. In nucleotides, the CDR3 is TGCAGCGTTGAACGGGACCAGGGGCAACTCCGCTATTGGTACAATGAGCAGTTCTTC. Translated, it gives CSVERDQGQLRYWYNEQFF.

This clone was observed once. This chain links TRBV29-1 with TRBJ2-3; D is perhaps TRBD2 (5 bases). Germline V gene sequence: CDR1 SQVTM, CDR2 ANQGSEA. V was pared by 4 bases and J by 9 bases, with 14 bases between. This CDR3 has 12 amino acids. As DNA, the CDR3 is TGCAGCGTTGGGCTAGCCCCCACGACGCAGTATTTT. This translates into CSVGLAPTTQYF.

The gene calls are TRBV25-1 and TRBJ2-3; a weak D match, TRBD2 (7 bases). The CDR3 consists of 16 residues. Trimming removed 5 bases at V and 2 bases at J, with 17 bases between. Per the germline V gene, CDR1 is MGHDK and CDR2 is SYGVNS. CDR3 protein: CASSKGGGIVTDTQYF. DNA of the CDR3: TGTGCCAGCAGTAAAGGGGGGGGGATCGTCACAGATACGCAGTATTTT.

V is TRBV29-1 and J is TRBJ1-1, with TRBD1 matching 12 bases. The CDR3 sequence is 16 residues long. Unmatched junction bases numbered 10, after V lost 3 bases and J lost 5 bases. Germline assignment: CDR1 SQVTM and CDR2 ANQGSEA. CDR3 nucleotides: TGCAGCGTTGATCCCGGGACAGGGGGCCTGTGGACTGAAGCTTTCTTT. It is translated as CSVDPGTGGLWTEAFF. Full variable domain (outside the CDR3, taken from reference TRBV29-1 and TRBJ1-1): SAVISQKPSRDICQRGTSLTIQCQVDSQVTMMFWYRQQPGQSLTLIATANQGSEATYESGFVIDKFPISRPNLTFSTLTVSNMSPEDSSIYLCSVDPGTGGLWTEAFFGQGTRLTVV.

The chain has TRBV7-8 and TRBJ2-4, with 9 positions matching TRBD1. This CDR3 has 17 amino acids. The germline V gene has CDR1 SGHVS and CDR2 FQNEAQ. V trimming: 5 bases; J trimming: 1 base; junction bases outside the gene matches: 9. The CDR3 nucleotides are TGTGCCAGCAGCCGTGGGACAGGGCGACAGGCCAAAAACATTCAGTACTTC. Amino acids: CASSRGTGRQAKNIQYF. The variable domain in full, completed from reference TRBV7-8 and TRBJ2-4, reads GAGVSQSPRYKVAKRGQDVALRCDPISGHVSLFWYQQALGQGPEFLTYFQNEAQLDKSGLPSDRFFAERPEGSVSTLKIQRTQQEDSAVYLCASSRGTGRQAKNIQYFGAGTRLSVL.

The chain uses TRBV11-2 and TRBJ1-2; no firm D call. Germline V lookup: CDR1 SGHAT, CDR2 FQNNGV. The CDR3 totals 14 residues. Trimming took 3 bases from V and 5 from J, leaving 13 bases between them. CDR3 amino acids: CASSFGVTGYGYTF. The DNA of the CDR3 is TGTGCCAGCAGCTTTGGGGTCACGGGATATGGCTACACCTTC.

This clone was observed a handful of times. The chain couples TRBV6-5 to TRBJ1-1; D is perhaps TRBD1 (5 bases). The V end lost 8 bases, the J end lost 4 bases, and 17 bases lay between the germline ends. The germline CDR1 and CDR2 sequences are MNHEY and SVGAGI. The CDR3 spans 14 residues. The CDR3, as DNA: TGTGCCAGCCAGAATCAGGGTGGCGGCACTGAAGCTTTCTTT. Translation: CASQNQGGGTEAFF.

This clone was detected once. This chain uses TRBV9 with TRBJ1-2, with 9 bases identical to TRBD1. The germline V gene has CDR1 SGDLS and CDR2 YYNGEE. The ends lost 3 bases at V and 2 bases at J; junction bases unmatched: 2. The CDR3 loop spans 14 amino acids. CDR3 DNA: TGTGCCAGCAGCGGGACAGGGGAAAACTATGGCTACACCTTC. Its translation: CASSGTGENYGYTF. Full variable domain (missing parts from reference TRBV9 and TRBJ1-2): DSGVTQTPKHLITATGQRVTLRCSPRSGDLSVYWYQQSLDQGLQFLIQYYNGEERAKGNILERFSAQQFPDLHSELNLSSLELGDSALYFCASSGTGENYGYTFGSGTRLTVV.

The CDR3 protein is CASSPGNRVGNEKLFF. Written as DNA, the CDR3 is TGTGCCAGCAGCCCCGGCAACAGGGTGGGAAATGAAAAACTGTTTTTT. The rearrangement uses TRBV7-9 and TRBJ1-4, with D perhaps matching TRBD1 (6 bases). The V gene lost 5 bases and the J gene lost 5 bases, with 18 bases spanning the gap. This CDR3 contains 16 residues. Germline assignment: CDR1 SEHNR and CDR2 FQNEAQ (reference sequence).

This rearrangement joins TRBV30 to TRBJ1-3; D call uncertain. Trimming shortened V by 0 bases and J by 0 bases, and 6 bases separated the two germline ends. CDR3 length: 14 amino acids. CDR1 is GTSNPN and CDR2 is SVGIG in the germline V gene (reference sequence). Here the CDR3 DNA reads TGTGCCTGGAGTGTCGGAGCCTCTGGAAACACCATATATTTT. Translating it yields CAWSVGASGNTIYF.

Remarks on this clone: A junction boundary mismatches the germline segment, possibly from a read error. The V call is TRBV7-9, the J call TRBJ2-7; no firm D call. CDR1 SEHNR and CDR2 FQNEAQ come from the germline V gene (reference sequence). The CDR3 is made up of 12 amino acids. This CDR3 reads CSSSFTPGEQYF. For the CDR3, the DNA is TGTTCCAGCAGCTTTACACCGGGCGAGCAGTACTTC.

The chain links TRBV7-2 to TRBJ1-3; no firm D call. The CDR3 has 13 residues. Looked up from germline, CDR1 is SGHTA and CDR2 is FQGNSA. Trimming took 5 bases from V and 0 from J, leaving 5 bases between them. The CDR3 nucleotides read TGTGCCAGCAGCACCTACTCTGGAAACACCATATATTTT. Protein sequence: CASSTYSGNTIYF.

The chain has TRBV7-8 and TRBJ2-1, with D possibly matching TRBD1 (5 bases). The length of the CDR3 is 16 residues. From germline, CDR1 is SGHVS and CDR2 FQNEAQ. Trimming shortened V by 3 bases and J by 2 bases, and 14 bases separated the two germline ends. As DNA, the CDR3 is TGTGCCAGCAGCTTCTCCAGGGTTAAACCCTACAATGAGCAGTTCTTC. This gives the protein CASSFSRVKPYNEQFF.

V is TRBV11-2 and J is TRBJ2-7; 8 nucleotides align to TRBD2. CDR3 length equals 18 residues. V gave up 5 bases and J gave up 3 bases; unmatched junction bases: 18. Germline assignment: CDR1 SGHAT and CDR2 FQNNGV. The CDR3 DNA reads as TGTGCCAGCAGCAGCCCCTTTAGGTGGCGGGGGGCCTACTACGAGCAGTACTTC. It yields the protein CASSSPFRWRGAYYEQYF. Full variable domain (rest looked up from reference TRBV11-2 and TRBJ2-7): EAGVAQSPRYKIIEKRQSVAFWCNPISGHATLYWYQQILGQGPKLLIQFQNNGVVDDSQLPKDRFSAERLKGVDSTLKIQPAKLEDSAVYLCASSSPFRWRGAYYEQYFGPGTRLTVT.

V is TRBV5-4 and J is TRBJ1-2; D is undetermined. CDR3 length: 13 residues. Germline assignment: CDR1 SGHNT and CDR2 YYREEE (reference sequence). The V end lost 0 bases, the J end lost 7 bases, and 10 bases lay between the germline ends. The CDR3 bases are TGTGCCAGCAGCTTGGTGGAGGTTCCTGGCTACACCTTC. This sequence encodes CASSLVEVPGYTF.

The genes are TRBV7-9 and TRBJ1-5; D is unresolved. Looked up from germline, CDR1 is SEHNR and CDR2 is FQNEAQ (reference sequence). V was clipped by 0 bases and J by 5 bases, with 11 bases between them. The CDR3 has 15 amino acids. DNA of the CDR3: TGTGCCAGCAGCTTAGCTTCCGGGGTTGATCAGCCCCAGCATTTT. This encodes CASSLASGVDQPQHF. Based on the CDR3 plus reference TRBV7-9 and TRBJ1-5, the full variable domain is DTGVSQNPRHKITKRGQNVTFRCDPISEHNRLYWYRQTLGQGPEFLTYFQNEAQLEKSRLLSDRFSAERPKGSFSTLEIQRTEQGDSAMYLCASSLASGVDQPQHFGDGTRLSIL.

This sequence joins TRBV5-4 and TRBJ2-2; 10 bases agree with TRBD2. The V segment lost 4 bases and the J segment 2 bases; nucleotides outside the gene matches: 8. Germline V lookup: CDR1 SGHNT, CDR2 YYREEE (reference sequence). The CDR3 covers 17 residues. Here the CDR3 DNA reads TGTGCCAGCAGCCCGGGACTAGCGCGGACCAACACCGGGGAGCTGTTTTTT. Its translation: CASSPGLARTNTGELFF.

V and J are TRBV6-1 and TRBJ1-4; the match to TRBD1 covers 7 bases. The ends lost 7 bases at V and 6 bases at J; junction bases unmatched: 8. CDR3 length equals 14 residues. CDR1 is MNHNS, CDR2 SASEGT, per germline. The CDR3 protein is CASKEEGAHEKLFF. The CDR3, as DNA: TGTGCCAGCAAGGAGGAGGGGGCCCATGAAAAACTGTTTTTT.

The chain combines TRBV10-3 with TRBJ2-1; tentative D call: TRBD2 (6 bases). CDR3 size: 14 residues. Trimming removed 6 bases at V and 1 base at J, with 10 bases between. Germline values: CDR1 ENHRY, CDR2 SYGVKD. The CDR3 bases are TGTGCCATCAGCGGGAGTTCGTCCTACAATGAGCAGTTCTTC. It is translated as CAISGSSSYNEQFF.

The chain carries TRBV6-5 and TRBJ2-7; weak D call: TRBD2 (6 bases). The CDR3 is made up of 16 amino acids. CDR1 MNHEY and CDR2 SVGAGI come from the germline V gene. V lost 0 bases, J lost 0 bases, and 12 bases lay in between. The CDR3 DNA reads as TGTGCCAGCAGTTACTCGCGGGGATCCCTCTCCTACGAGCAGTACTTC. Translated, it gives CASSYSRGSLSYEQYF.

This clone was counted between two and nine times. The rearrangement uses TRBV5-6 and TRBJ2-5; tentative D call: TRBD2 (6 bases). The CDR3 length is 16 residues. V dropped 4 bases and J dropped 3 bases, with 19 bases sitting between them. The germline V gene encodes CDR1 SGHDT and CDR2 YYEEEE. Here the CDR3 reads CASSPAWRGPKETQYF. CDR3 sequence (DNA): TGTGCCAGCAGCCCGGCGTGGAGGGGACCGAAAGAGACCCAGTACTTC.

The chain recombines TRBV19 with TRBJ2-5; 12 bases map to TRBD2. The V gene end was trimmed by 0 bases and the J gene end by 0 bases; junction bases not matched to a gene: 2. The CDR3 contains 17 residues. Per germline, CDR1 LNHDA and CDR2 SQIVND (reference sequence). The CDR3 DNA reads TGTGCCAGTAGTATAGATCGACTAGCGGGGGACCAAGAGACCCAGTACTTC. Its protein product is CASSIDRLAGDQETQYF.